The 5 T cell receptor beta chains listed next were all sequenced from one sample in a study of shared clonotypes between healthy human individuals. The method was immunoSEQ multiplex PCR; TCRdb's version includes in-frame clones alone and lacks a portion of them. The sample holds 2 million to 3 million clones; approximately 93% are singletons and the top ten take 0.35% to 0.45%. Sequencing was done on a sample of naive CD4+ T cells from PBMCs. Stated subset: CD45RA+ positively selected. The receptors were sampled from a man in his late teens or twenties in good health. Some clones in this sample may be carry-over from other donors' samples.

The rearrangement joins TRBV5-3 to TRBJ2-3; 7 bases fit TRBD2. TRBV5-3 is an ORF, with its function uncertain. This CDR3 spans 15 amino acids. Losses at the gene ends were 4 bases for V and 2 bases for J; bases not matched to a gene: 7. CDR3 residues: CARSQPSGTTDTQYF. In nucleotides, the CDR3 is TGTGCCAGAAGCCAGCCTAGCGGAACCACAGATACGCAGTATTTT.

V and J are TRBV30 and TRBJ2-7, with D perhaps TRBD2 (6 bases). The V end lost 2 bases, the J end lost 0 bases, and 11 bases lay between the germline ends. Germline V lookup: CDR1 GTSNPN, CDR2 SVGIG (reference sequence). This CDR3 region has 14 residues. CDR3 in amino acids: CAWSYRELSYEQYF. CDR3 nucleotide sequence: TGTGCCTGGAGTTATCGGGAGCTCTCCTACGAGCAGTACTTC.

J is TRBJ2-1 and V is TRBV2, with no clear D. CDR1 is SNHLY and CDR2 is FYNNEI in the germline V gene. The CDR3 has 17 residues. V was trimmed by 3 bases and J by 0 bases, leaving 15 bases between them. This chain's CDR3 is CASSESLGISSYNEQFF. CDR3 coding DNA: TGTGCCAGCAGTGAGTCCCTGGGGATAAGCTCCTACAATGAGCAGTTCTTC.

V usage is TRBV28 and J usage is TRBJ2-7; D gene unclear. This CDR3 is 13 amino acids long. V lost 8 bases to trimming and J lost 3 bases, with 14 bases between them. Germline V lookup: CDR1 MDHEN, CDR2 SYDVKM. For the CDR3, the DNA is TGTGCCAGCGCGACTCTCGGCCTCTACGAGCAGTACTTC. Translated: CASATLGLYEQYF.

This clone was seen a single time. The V gene is TRBV6-6, the J gene TRBJ1-5; D is ambiguous. V was pared by 1 base and J by 6 bases, with 10 bases between. Germline V gene sequence: CDR1 MNHNY, CDR2 SVGAGI (reference sequence). This CDR3 is built from 14 residues. CDR3 DNA: TGTGCCAGCAGTTACTTCCCCGGGGTTCAGCCCCAGCATTTT. This codes for CASSYFPGVQPQHF.